This TCR beta chain was obtained from a study of neurological immune-mediated disorders. This clonotype was detected ten times or more. Its antigen is still unknown. Time point of the sample: technical triplicate 2. The unsorted libraries originated from 2 million PBMCs that had been stored at -80 C. The study's findings and limits: Across subjects, expanded clones had no CDR3 amino acid sequences in common, pointing to private repertoires in all groups.

After removal of 6 bases from V and 6 bases from J, the junction contained 4 bases not matched to a gene. Looked up from germline, CDR1 is MNHNS and CDR2 is SASEGT. The CDR3 runs to 13 residues. TCRdb ran MiXCR on the 5' RACE reads and lists one entry per CDR3 protein. This sample yields more than 55,000 distinct CDR3 sequences, of which 24% are seen a single time; 4.6% belongs to the top ten. Sequencing was performed on PBMCs. The V call is TRBV6-1, the J call TRBJ1-4; 7 positions match TRBD1. The sequence came from a man between 60 and 70 years old with HTLV-1-associated myelopathy (HAM/TSP). The DNA of the CDR3 is TGTGCCAGCAGGACAGGGCTCGATGAAAAACTGTTTTTT. Residues: CASRTGLDEKLFF.